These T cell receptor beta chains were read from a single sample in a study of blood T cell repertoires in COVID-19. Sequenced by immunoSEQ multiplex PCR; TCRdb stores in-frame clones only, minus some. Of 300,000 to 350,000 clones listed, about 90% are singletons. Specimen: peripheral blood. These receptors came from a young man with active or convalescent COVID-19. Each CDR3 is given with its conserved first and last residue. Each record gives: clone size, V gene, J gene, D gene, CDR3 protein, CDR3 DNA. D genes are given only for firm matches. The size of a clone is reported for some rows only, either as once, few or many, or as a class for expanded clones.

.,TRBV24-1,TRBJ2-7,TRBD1,CATRIYQGWTGGYEQYF,TGTGCCACCAGGATCTACCAGGGCTGGACAGGGGGCTACGAGCAGTACTTC
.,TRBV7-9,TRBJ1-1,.,CASSPGRMNTEAFF,TGTGCCAGCAGCCCCGGGAGGATGAACACTGAAGCTTTCTTT
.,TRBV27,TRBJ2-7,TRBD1,CASKDRQGSHSDEQYF,TGTGCCAGCAAGGACAGGCAGGGATCCCACTCGGACGAGCAGTACTTC
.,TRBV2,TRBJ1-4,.,CASHHSGVSEEKLFF,TGTGCCAGCCACCATTCGGGAGTTAGTGAGGAAAAACTGTTTTTT
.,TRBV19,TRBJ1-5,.,CDKTDHSNQPQHF,TGTGACAAGACAGACCATAGCAATCAGCCCCAGCATTTT
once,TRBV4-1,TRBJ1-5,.,CASSQVPGANQPQHF,TGCGCCAGCAGCCAAGTACCTGGGGCCAATCAGCCCCAGCATTTT
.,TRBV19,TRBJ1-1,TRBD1,CASNRGSMNTEAFF,TGTGCCAGTAACAGGGGGAGTATGAACACTGAAGCTTTCTTT
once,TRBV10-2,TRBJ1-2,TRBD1,CASRQQGQYGYTF,TGCGCCAGCAGGCAACAGGGACAGTATGGCTACACCTTC
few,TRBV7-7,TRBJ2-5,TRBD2,CASSRGLAGGETQYF,TGTGCCAGCAGCCGGGGACTAGCGGGAGGGGAGACCCAGTACTTC
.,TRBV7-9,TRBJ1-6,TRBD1,CASSSLNPDREGYSPLHF,TGTGCCAGCAGCTCCCTCAATCCAGACAGGGAAGGATATTCACCCCTCCACTTT
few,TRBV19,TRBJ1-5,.,CASHLGGSNQPQHF,TGTGCCAGCCACTTAGGAGGGTCCAATCAGCCCCAGCATTTT
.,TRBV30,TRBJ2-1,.,CAWTPGSYNEQFF,TGTGCCTGGACCCCGGGCTCCTACAATGAGCAGTTCTTC
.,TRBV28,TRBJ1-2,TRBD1,CASSLVDRDYGYTF,TGTGCCAGCAGCCTAGTTGACAGGGACTATGGCTACACCTTC
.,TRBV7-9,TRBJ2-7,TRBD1,CASSPPGQRFPYEQYF,TGTGCCAGCAGCCCTCCGGGACAGAGATTCCCCTACGAGCAGTACTTC
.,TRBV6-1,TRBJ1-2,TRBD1,CASSEGQGVSGGYTF,TGTGCCAGCAGTGAGGGACAGGGAGTTTCGGGGGGCTACACCTTC
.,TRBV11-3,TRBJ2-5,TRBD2,CASSTRMGGVETQYF,TGTGCCAGCAGCACAAGAATGGGGGGGGTAGAGACCCAGTACTTC
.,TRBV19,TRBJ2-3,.,CASSHPSTDTQYF,TGTGCCAGCAGTCATCCCAGCACAGATACGCAGTATTTT